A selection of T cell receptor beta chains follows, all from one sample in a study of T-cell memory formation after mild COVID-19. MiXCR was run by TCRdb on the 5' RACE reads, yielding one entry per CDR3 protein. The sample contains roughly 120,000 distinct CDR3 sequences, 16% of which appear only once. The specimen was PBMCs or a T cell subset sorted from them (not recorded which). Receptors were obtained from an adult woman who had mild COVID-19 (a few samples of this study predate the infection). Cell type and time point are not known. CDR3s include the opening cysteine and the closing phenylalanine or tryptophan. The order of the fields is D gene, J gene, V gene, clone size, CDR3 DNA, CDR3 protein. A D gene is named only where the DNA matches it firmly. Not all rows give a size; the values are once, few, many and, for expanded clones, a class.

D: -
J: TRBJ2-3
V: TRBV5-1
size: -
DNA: TGCGCCAGCAGCTGGGTCCACAGGGATACGCAGTATTTT
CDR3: CASSWVHRDTQYF

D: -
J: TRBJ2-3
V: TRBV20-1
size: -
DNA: TGCAGTGCTAGAAGGTTTGGCGGGACCCCAGATACGCAGTATTTT
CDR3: CSARRFGGTPDTQYF

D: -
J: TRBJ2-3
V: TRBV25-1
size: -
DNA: TGTGCCAGCGCCCCGGGTGCAGATACGCAGTATTTT
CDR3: CASAPGADTQYF

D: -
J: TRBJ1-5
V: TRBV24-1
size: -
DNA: TGTGCCACCAGTGATCTCAATCAGCACCAGCATTTT
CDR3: CATSDLNQHQHF

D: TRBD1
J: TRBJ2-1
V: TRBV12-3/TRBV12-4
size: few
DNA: TGTGCCAGCATAGGGGGCCGGAATGAGCAGTTCTTC
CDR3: CASIGGRNEQFF

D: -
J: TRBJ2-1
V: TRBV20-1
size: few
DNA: TGCAGTGCTAAAAAACGGTGGAATGAGCAGTTCTTC
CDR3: CSAKKRWNEQFF

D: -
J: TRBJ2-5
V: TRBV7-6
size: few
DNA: TGTGCCAGCAGCTTAGTATCAGGGGTCAACAAACTAGTCCAAGAGACCCAGTACTTC
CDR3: CASSLVSGVNKLVQETQYF

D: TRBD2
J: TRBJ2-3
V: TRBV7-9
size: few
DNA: TGTGCCAGCAGCTTAGCGCCTAGCGGGAGGGCCGGAGATACGCAGTATTTT
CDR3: CASSLAPSGRAGDTQYF

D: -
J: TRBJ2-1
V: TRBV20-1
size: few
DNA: TGCAGTGCTCATACTAGCAGATTGAATGAGCAGTTCTTC
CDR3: CSAHTSRLNEQFF

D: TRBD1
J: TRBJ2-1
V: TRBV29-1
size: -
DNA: TGCAGCGTTGCAGGGGGCGAGCACAATGAGCAGTTCTTC
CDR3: CSVAGGEHNEQFF

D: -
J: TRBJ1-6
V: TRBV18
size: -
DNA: TGTGCCAGCTCACCTATGAGCGCCGCCGATAATTCACCCCTCCACTTT
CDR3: CASSPMSAADNSPLHF

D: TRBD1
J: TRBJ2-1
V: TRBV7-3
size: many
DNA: TGTGCCAGCAGCCTCATGACCGGGACAGGGTTCAATGAGCAGTTCTTC
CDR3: CASSLMTGTGFNEQFF

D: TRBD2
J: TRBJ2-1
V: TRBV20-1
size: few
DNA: TGCAGTGCCCCTAGACTAGCGGGACTTTCCTACAATGAGCAGTTCTTC
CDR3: CSAPRLAGLSYNEQFF

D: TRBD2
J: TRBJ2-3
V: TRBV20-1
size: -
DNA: TGCAGTGCTACTAACTTCCGGGGGGGCGATACGCAGTATTTT
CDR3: CSATNFRGGDTQYF

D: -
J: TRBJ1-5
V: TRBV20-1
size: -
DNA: TGCAGTGCTAGGGAAACAGAATATAGCAATAAGCCCCAGCATTTT
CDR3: CSARETEYSNKPQHF

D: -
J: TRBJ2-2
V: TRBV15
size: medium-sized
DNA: TGTGCCACCAGCAGAGATCAAGCCAGCCCGAACACCGGGGAGCTGTTTTTT
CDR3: CATSRDQASPNTGELFF

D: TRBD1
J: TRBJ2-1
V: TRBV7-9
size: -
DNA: TGTGCCAGCAGCGACCTACAGGGGGCTTCCTACAATGAGCAGTTCTTC
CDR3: CASSDLQGASYNEQFF

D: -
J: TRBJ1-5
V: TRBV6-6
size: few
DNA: TGTGCCAGCAGCACTACAGGGTCTCGTCAGCCCCAGCATTTT
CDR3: CASSTTGSRQPQHF

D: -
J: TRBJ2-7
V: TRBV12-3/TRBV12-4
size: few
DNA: TGTGCCAGCAGTCCACCGGAGGGCCACCCCTACGAGCAGTACTTC
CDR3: CASSPPEGHPYEQYF

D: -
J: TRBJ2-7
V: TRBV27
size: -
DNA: TGTGCCAGCAGTTTATTGGGGGGTTTCGCCTACGAGCAGTACTTC
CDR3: CASSLLGGFAYEQYF

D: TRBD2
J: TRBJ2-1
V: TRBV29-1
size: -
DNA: TGCAGCGTTCCCCCTCTTACCGGGACTAGCTACAATGAGCAGTTCTTC
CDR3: CSVPPLTGTSYNEQFF

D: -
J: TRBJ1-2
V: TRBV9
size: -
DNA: TGTGCCAGCAGCGTAGCCCGACAGGACTATGGCTACACCTTC
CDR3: CASSVARQDYGYTF

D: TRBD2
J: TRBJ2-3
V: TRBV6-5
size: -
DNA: TGTGCCAGCAGTAGACTAGCGGGATACACAGATACGCAGTATTTT
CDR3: CASSRLAGYTDTQYF

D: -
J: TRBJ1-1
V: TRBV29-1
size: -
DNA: TGCAGCGTCAAGACAGGGAACACTGAAGCTTTCTTT
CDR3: CSVKTGNTEAFF

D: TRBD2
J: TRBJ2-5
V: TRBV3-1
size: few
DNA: TGTGCCAGCACCCCGGGACTAGCGGGGCGACAAGAGACCCAGTACTTC
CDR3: CASTPGLAGRQETQYF

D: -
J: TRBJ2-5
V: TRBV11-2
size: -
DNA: TGTGCCAGCAGCCCAAGGACTGGGGTATACCAAGAGACCCAGTACTTC
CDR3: CASSPRTGVYQETQYF

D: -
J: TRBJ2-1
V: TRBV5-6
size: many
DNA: TGTGCCAGCAGCTTGGGGGCAGTCAATGAGCAGTTCTTC
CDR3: CASSLGAVNEQFF

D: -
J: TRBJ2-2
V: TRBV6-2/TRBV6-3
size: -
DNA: TGTGCCAGCAAGACAAACCCTACGAACACCGGGGAGCTGTTTTTT
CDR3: CASKTNPTNTGELFF

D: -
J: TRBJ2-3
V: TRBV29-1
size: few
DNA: TGCAGCGTCCTTCGGACACCACAAAGTCGCACAGATACGCAGTATTTT
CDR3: CSVLRTPQSRTDTQYF

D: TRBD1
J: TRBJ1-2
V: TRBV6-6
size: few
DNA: TGTGCCAGCAGTTCGGCCCGGACAGGGTTTGGCTACACCTTC
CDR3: CASSSARTGFGYTF

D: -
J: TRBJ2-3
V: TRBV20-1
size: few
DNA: TGCAGTGCTACGCCCCCCGATACGCAGTATTTT
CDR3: CSATPPDTQYF

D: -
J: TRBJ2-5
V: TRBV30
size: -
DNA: TGTGCCTGGAGGCCCTGGGGGAAAGAGACCCAGTACTTC
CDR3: CAWRPWGKETQYF

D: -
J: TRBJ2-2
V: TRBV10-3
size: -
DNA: TGTGCCATCAGAGCACACCTGAACACCGGGGAGCTGTTTTTT
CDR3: CAIRAHLNTGELFF

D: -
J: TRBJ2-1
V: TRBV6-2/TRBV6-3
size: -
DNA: TGTGCCAGCAGTTACCCAGAGTACAATGAGCAGTTCTTC
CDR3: CASSYPEYNEQFF

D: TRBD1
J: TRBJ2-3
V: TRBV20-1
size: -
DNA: TGCAGTGCTAGATCGCCGGGACAGGGGTTCACAGATACGCAGTATTTT
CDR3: CSARSPGQGFTDTQYF

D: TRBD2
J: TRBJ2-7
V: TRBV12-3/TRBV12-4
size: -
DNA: TGTGCCAGCACCTGGGGGGGGAGGGCCTACGAGCAGTACTTC
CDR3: CASTWGGRAYEQYF

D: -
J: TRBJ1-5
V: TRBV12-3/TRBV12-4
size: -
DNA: TGTGCCAGCAGTTGGGGACTAGTTAGCAATCAGCCCCAGCATTTT
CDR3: CASSWGLVSNQPQHF

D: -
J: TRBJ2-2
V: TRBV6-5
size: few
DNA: TGTGCCAGCGCCCGGAAACAGGGGAACACCGGGGAGCTGTTTTTT
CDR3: CASARKQGNTGELFF

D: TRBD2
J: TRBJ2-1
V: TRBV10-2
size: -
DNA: TGCGCCAGCAGTGAGGGGTCCGGGGGGGCGCTCTACAATGAGCAGTTCTTC
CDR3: CASSEGSGGALYNEQFF

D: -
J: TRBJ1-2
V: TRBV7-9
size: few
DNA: TGTGCCAGCAGCTCCACGGGGGACGGCTACACCTTC
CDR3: CASSSTGDGYTF

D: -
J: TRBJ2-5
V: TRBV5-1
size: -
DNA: TGCGCCAGCAGCTTTGAGGGACGGGAGACCCAGTACTTC
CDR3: CASSFEGRETQYF

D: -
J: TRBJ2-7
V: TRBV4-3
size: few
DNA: TGCGCCAGCAGCCGAGGACGGTCCTCCTACGAGCAGTACTTC
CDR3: CASSRGRSSYEQYF

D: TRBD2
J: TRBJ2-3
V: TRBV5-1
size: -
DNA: TGCGCCAGCAGCCCGATGACTAGCTCGGATACGCAGTATTTT
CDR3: CASSPMTSSDTQYF

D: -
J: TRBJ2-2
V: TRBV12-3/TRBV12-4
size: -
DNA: TGTGCCAGCACCGCCACCGCGAACACCGGGGAGCTGTTTTTT
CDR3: CASTATANTGELFF